The 24 T cell receptor beta chains below all came from one sample that was sequenced in a study of T-cell memory formation after mild COVID-19. TCRdb reprocessed the 5' RACE reads with MiXCR, giving one entry per CDR3 protein. Found here are over 15,000 distinct CDR3 sequences, roughly 21% of them singletons; the top ten hold 45% to 75%. Material for sequencing was PBMCs or a T cell subset sorted from them (not recorded which). These receptors all stem from a man between 18 and 29 years old who had mild COVID-19 (a few samples of this study predate the infection). Cell type and time point are not known.

This clonotype was counted at least ten times. The genes are TRBV4-1 and TRBJ2-7; a possible D gene is TRBD2 (5 bases). Trimming took 1 base from V and 6 from J, leaving 7 bases between them. This CDR3 comprises 12 residues. Germline values: CDR1 MGHRA, CDR2 YSYEKL. The CDR3, as DNA: TGCGCCAGCAGCCAAGCCGGAGGCGAGCAGTACGTC. It specifies CASSQAGGEQYV.

V usage is TRBV6-4 and J usage is TRBJ2-6, with no clear D. Germline V gene lookup returns CDR1 MRHNA and CDR2 SNTAGT. The V end lost 5 bases, the J end lost 0 bases, and 5 bases lay between the germline ends. The CDR3 is 14 amino acids. The CDR3 reads CASSQNSGANVLTF. As DNA, the CDR3 is TGTGCCAGCAGTCAAAACTCTGGGGCCAACGTCCTGACTTTC.

This sequence joins TRBV5-1 and TRBJ1-1; the match to TRBD1 covers 8 bases. V lost 3 bases and J lost 4; bases outside the gene matches: 14. Per germline, CDR1 SGHRS and CDR2 YFSETQ. The CDR3 spans 17 residues. The CDR3 coding sequence is TGCGCCAGCAGCTGGGGCCTGGACAGGGCTTTAGGCACTGAAGCTTTCTTT. Encoded protein: CASSWGLDRALGTEAFF.

Ten or more counts support this clonotype. The chain links TRBV4-1 to TRBJ2-1, with D unclear. Germline-derived CDR1 and CDR2 are MGHRA and YSYEKL. The V end was cut by 4 bases, the J end by 5 bases, with 18 bases between. The CDR3 is 16 residues long. CDR3 loop: CASSPVRAPSDNEQFF. The CDR3 DNA is TGCGCCAGCAGCCCCGTACGGGCGCCCTCTGACAATGAGCAGTTCTTC.

The chain joins TRBV10-3 to TRBJ1-4; D is unclear. Germline assignment: CDR1 ENHRY and CDR2 SYGVKD. The length of the CDR3 is 12 residues. Trimming took off 3 bases at V and 14 bases at J, with 13 bases between the two ends. The chain's CDR3 is CAISDGQKALFF. Here the CDR3 DNA reads TGTGCCATCAGTGACGGCCAGAAGGCTCTGTTTTTT.

This clonotype was observed a few times. V usage is TRBV7-9 and J usage is TRBJ2-1; 11 nucleotides match TRBD2. The CDR3 runs to 15 residues. The V gene end was trimmed by 5 bases and the J gene end by 5 bases; junction bases not matched to a gene: 5. The germline V gene has CDR1 SEHNR and CDR2 FQNEAQ (reference sequence). CDR3 sequence reads: CASSPWTSGHNEQFF. The CDR3 coding sequence is TGTGCCAGCAGCCCCTGGACTAGCGGGCACAATGAGCAGTTCTTC. Full variable domain (remainder filled in from reference TRBV7-9 and TRBJ2-1): DTGVSQNPRHKITKRGQNVTFRCDPISEHNRLYWYRQTLGQGPEFLTYFQNEAQLEKSRLLSDRFSAERPKGSFSTLEIQRTEQGDSAMYLCASSPWTSGHNEQFFGPGTRLTVL.

This clonotype was detected ten times or more. The chain is built from TRBV20-1 and TRBJ2-7; 13 bases are a match to TRBD2. After removal of 7 bases from V and 4 bases from J, the junction contained 4 bases not matched to a gene. The germline CDR1 and CDR2 sequences are DFQATT and SNEGSKA (reference sequence). This CDR3 has 13 amino acids. The CDR3 here is CSVPTSGGYEQYF. The CDR3 nucleotides are TGCAGTGTCCCGACTAGCGGGGGGTACGAGCAGTACTTC.

This clonotype was seen a handful of times. The chain carries TRBV4-3 and TRBJ2-7; D uncertain. Per germline, CDR1 LGHNA and CDR2 YSLEER. Trimming took off 1 base at V and 3 bases at J, with 10 bases between the two ends. The CDR3 sequence is 14 residues long. The DNA of the CDR3 is TGCGCCAGCAGCCAAGCCCGCGGCAGCTACGAGCAGTACGTC. Amino acids: CASSQARGSYEQYV.

This clonotype was recorded many times. V gene TRBV20-1 combines with J gene TRBJ2-3; D is possibly TRBD1 or TRBD2 (5 bases each). CDR1 DFQATT and CDR2 SNEGSKA come from the germline V gene (reference sequence). CDR3 size: 16 residues. Trimming took 3 bases from V and 4 from J, leaving 20 bases between them. CDR3 region: CSARIGGGFPPDTQYF. CDR3 DNA: TGCAGTGCTAGGATTGGTGGGGGTTTCCCTCCAGATACGCAGTATTTT.

This clonotype was recorded at least ten times. The chain employs TRBV28 and TRBJ2-6; D is possibly TRBD2 (5 bases). The germline V and J ends were trimmed by 5 bases and 2 bases, with 10 bases remaining between them. The germline gives CDR1 MDHEN, CDR2 SYDVKM. This CDR3 comprises 15 residues. The DNA of the CDR3 is TGTGCCAGCAGTCCCCTCGGGGCTGGGGCCAACGTCCTGACTTTC. Encoded protein: CASSPLGAGANVLTF.

This clonotype has a count of ten or more. This chain connects TRBV7-9 to TRBJ1-1; D not certain. The V end lost 2 bases, the J end lost 5 bases, and 6 bases lay between the germline ends. This CDR3 has 12 residues. In germline, CDR1 is SEHNR, CDR2 FQNEAQ (reference sequence). The CDR3 DNA sequence: TGTGCCAGCAGCTTAAGAGGGACTGAAGCTTTCTTT. Protein sequence: CASSLRGTEAFF.

This chain joins TRBV2 and TRBJ2-3; 9 bases fit TRBD2. The CDR3 is 18 amino acids. The germline V gene has CDR1 SNHLY and CDR2 FYNNEI. Trimming at V came to 4 bases and at J to 4 bases, leaving 15 bases not matched to a gene. CDR3 sequence: CASSGGASGVSPADTQYF. CDR3 bases: TGTGCCAGCAGTGGTGGGGCTAGCGGGGTCTCTCCCGCAGATACGCAGTATTTT.

This clonotype was recorded many times. The chain has TRBV28 and TRBJ1-4, with a possible D match to TRBD1 (6 bases). This CDR3 comprises 15 residues. V was shortened by 3 bases and J by 0 bases, with 8 bases between the two germline ends. Germline V gives CDR1 MDHEN, CDR2 SYDVKM. CDR3 sequence (DNA): TGTGCCAGCAGTTTGGGGGCATCAACTAATGAAAAACTGTTTTTT. Translated: CASSLGASTNEKLFF.

The chain employs TRBV12-3 or TRBV12-4 and TRBJ2-5; D is tentatively TRBD1 or TRBD2 (5 bases each). There are 13 residues in the CDR3. The germline V and J ends were trimmed by 6 bases and 3 bases, with 11 bases remaining between them. DNA for the CDR3: TGTGCCAGCAGCTCTGAGGGGAAAGAGACCCAGTACTTC. It yields the protein CASSSEGKETQYF.

This clonotype was detected many times. V is TRBV28 and J is TRBJ1-5; D is unclear. The CDR3 is made up of 14 amino acids. Per the germline V gene, CDR1 is MDHEN and CDR2 is SYDVKM. V was cut by 2 bases and J by 4 bases, with 9 bases left in between. This CDR3 reads CASSLRQRNQPQHF. In DNA, the CDR3 is TGTGCCAGCAGTTTACGTCAGAGAAATCAGCCCCAGCATTTT. The full variable domain, with the rest looked up from reference TRBV28 and TRBJ1-5, is DVKVTQSSRYLVKRTGEKVFLECVQDMDHENMFWYRQDPGLGLRLIYFSYDVKMKEKGDIPEGYSVSREKKERFSLILESASTNQTSMYLCASSLRQRNQPQHFGDGTRLSIL.

J is TRBJ2-7 and V is TRBV2, with D tentatively TRBD2 (5 bases). The CDR3 runs 12 residues. Trimming pared 1 base from V and 7 bases from J, leaving 8 bases between. Germline CDR1 and CDR2: SNHLY and FYNNEI. Here the CDR3 DNA reads TGTGCCAGCAGTGAAGAGCCGGGGGAGCAGTACTTC. Its translation is CASSEEPGEQYF.

The chain links TRBV19 to TRBJ1-1; 7 bases match TRBD1. CDR1 and CDR2 (germline): LNHDA, SQIVND (reference sequence). V was clipped by 5 bases and J by 6 bases; unmatched bases: 12. The CDR3 has 15 residues. CDR3 in amino acids: CASSRTGRLNPEAFF. The CDR3, as DNA: TGTGCCAGTAGTCGGACAGGACGACTGAATCCTGAAGCTTTCTTT.

V is TRBV24-1 and J is TRBJ2-1; the D gene could be TRBD1 or TRBD2 (5 bases each). This CDR3 spans 13 amino acids. Germline CDR1 KGHDR, CDR2 SFDVKD. V was cut by 4 bases and J by 7 bases, with 10 bases left in between. The CDR3 protein is CATSEGVVNEQFF. The CDR3 nucleotides are TGTGCCACCAGTGAGGGGGTCGTGAATGAGCAGTTCTTC.

The CDR3 protein is CATENGGQEKLFF. The CDR3 DNA sequence: TGTGCCACCGAGAACGGGGGGCAGGAAAAACTGTTTTTT. The chain employs TRBV15 and TRBJ1-4, with D possibly TRBD1 on 6 matching bases. CDR3 size: 13 residues. V gave up 8 bases and J gave up 8 bases, with 15 bases separating them. The germline V gene has CDR1 LNHNV and CDR2 YYDKDF (reference sequence).

The genes are TRBV10-1 and TRBJ2-3; D remains ambiguous. CDR1 WNHNN and CDR2 SYGVQD come from the germline V gene (reference sequence). The CDR3 totals 13 residues. V was trimmed by 4 bases and J by 2 bases, leaving 7 bases between them. The CDR3 loop is CASSAGLTDTQYF. CDR3 nucleotides: TGCGCCAGCAGTGCCGGTCTCACAGATACGCAGTATTTT.

This clonotype was seen a few times. The rearrangement uses TRBV7-8 and TRBJ1-5; D perhaps matches TRBD1 (5 bases). In germline, CDR1 is SGHVS, CDR2 FQNEAQ. The CDR3 is made up of 15 amino acids. Trimming removed 2 bases from V and 2 bases from J, with 10 bases in between. The CDR3 bases are TGTGCCAGCAGCTTACAGGGCGGGGGCAATCAGCCCCAGCATTTT. Amino acids: CASSLQGGGNQPQHF.

This clonotype came up once. CDR3: CASGYSSTDTQYF. The CDR3 DNA is TGCGCCAGCGGTTATAGCTCCACAGATACGCAGTATTTT. The chain uses TRBV5-1 and TRBJ2-3; no reliable D call. The CDR3 contains 13 residues. The V and J ends lost 7 bases and 2 bases respectively, with 11 bases between them. Germline-derived CDR1 and CDR2 are SGHRS and YFSETQ.

The chain carries TRBV29-1 and TRBJ2-7, with 9 bases aligning to TRBD1. The germline gives CDR1 SQVTM, CDR2 ANQGSEA. This CDR3 comprises 14 residues. V lost 3 bases to trimming and J lost 6 bases; unmatched junction nucleotides: 9. The CDR3 bases are TGCAGCGTTGACCCTTCCGGGACAGGGCTCGAGCAGTACTTC. Translated, it gives CSVDPSGTGLEQYF.

The rearrangement joins TRBV4-2 to TRBJ2-7; no clear D gene. The V and J ends lost 0 bases and 2 bases respectively, with 14 bases between them. Germline V CDR1 and CDR2: LGHNA, YNFKEQ. The CDR3 is 16 amino acids. For the CDR3, the DNA is TGTGCCAGCAGCCAAGATCTTCAGTCTAGGACCTACGAGCAGTACTTC. This sequence encodes CASSQDLQSRTYEQYF.